These T cell receptor beta chains were read from a single sample in a study of T cells after posttransplantation cyclophosphamide. Sequenced by immunoSEQ multiplex PCR; TCRdb stores in-frame clones only, minus some. The repertoire yields tens of thousands of clones, none seen only once; the top ten contain approximately 1.5%. Input material: PBMCs. These receptors all come from a man in his fifties in good health, CMV-negative, and a related stem cell transplant donor. Each CDR3 is given without its conserved first and last residue.

v_call: TRBV5-1; cdr3_length: 11; cdr3_aa: ASSLVGLREQY
v_call: TRBV30; cdr3_length: 13; cdr3_aa: AWSVGGTDTGELF
v_call: TRBV5-1; cdr3_length: 16; cdr3_aa: ASSFAGLAGGSYNEQF
v_call: TRBV6-1; cdr3_length: 10; cdr3_aa: ASRGQADGYT
v_call: TRBV4-1; cdr3_length: 13; cdr3_aa: ASSQDNGRGYGYT
v_call: TRBV5-1; cdr3_length: 13; cdr3_aa: ASSLEGDSHNEQF
v_call: TRBV14; cdr3_length: 11; cdr3_aa: ASSHRRGTEAF
v_call: TRBV7-9; cdr3_length: 13; cdr3_aa: ASRNTGTSYNEQF
v_call: TRBV11-2; cdr3_length: 12; cdr3_aa: ASSFGQGAETQY
v_call: TRBV11-2; cdr3_length: 14; cdr3_aa: ASSSAERDYSYEQY
v_call: TRBV2; cdr3_length: 11; cdr3_aa: ASMGTEPYEQY
v_call: TRBV7-3; cdr3_length: 11; cdr3_aa: ASSLGGAYGYT
v_call: TRBV11-3; cdr3_length: 13; cdr3_aa: ASSPGGAGVTEAF
v_call: TRBV11-2; cdr3_length: 11; cdr3_aa: ASRSWGADTQY
v_call: TRBV7-3; cdr3_length: 13; cdr3_aa: ASSPQTGMNTEAF
v_call: TRBV7-9; cdr3_length: 14; cdr3_aa: ASSLALAGTYNEQF
v_call: TRBV6-4; cdr3_length: 12; cdr3_aa: ASSPGDSRAEQY
v_call: TRBV27; cdr3_length: 11; cdr3_aa: ASSLSRFQPQH